Reported below is one TCR beta chain. This clonotype has a count of ten or more. Its antigen is currently not known. Base qualities are missing; no much larger clone stands one base away. This specimen belongs to a study of response to subunit inactivated influenza vaccine (dated by TCRdb to 2017 to 2018). Regarding the study in general: Deep quantitative profiling of the T cell receptor repertoire was used in the study to follow responses to a trivalent subunit inactivated influenza vaccine.

Here is what the overall study found, with its caveats: According to the authors, only a limited number of new T cells may be recruited by each seasonal influenza vaccination.

V is pared back by 11 bases and J by 3 bases, with 14 bases lying between the germline termini. Taken from the germline V gene, the CDR1 and CDR2 loops are ENHRY and SYGVKD. Spanning cysteine to phenylalanine, the CDR3 consists of 13 amino acids. Only the CDR3 DNA is retained, 39 bases long and in frame from the first base. Library construction relied on RT-PCR. Sequenced using an Illumina HiSeq 2500. The raw public data were reprocessed by TCRdb itself: fastp quality trimming at Q25, MiXCR clonotype calling, in-frame beta chains only. Here each entry gathers all rows of one CDR3 protein and keeps the most common genes and DNA. The sample includes about 240,000 distinct CDR3 sequences, with 9.5% to 15% observed a single time. The ten top clones hold 7.8% of the sample.

This receptor chain uses TRBV10-3 and TRBJ1-5, with the D gene uncertain. Sequencing used non-naive T cells sorted from PBMCs, obtained 14 days before vaccination. Read against the paper, the sample's cell subset or site label means: memory T cell fraction. This TCR was sampled from a man in his forties or fifties who received an inactivated influenza vaccine. Donor details come from another sample of the same person, matched by shared clones. The DNA sequence is given as TGTGCCTCGAAAAGGGCAATCAATCAGCCCCAGCATTTT. Its protein is CASKRAINQPQHF.